What follows are 30 T cell receptor beta chains derived from one specimen sequenced in a study of cytomegalovirus exposure and HLA in healthy donors. PCR employed 60 Vbeta and 13 Jbeta primers. Generated by immunoSEQ multiplex PCR, the TCRdb table keeps only in-frame clones and is missing some. The top ten clones hold about 2% of a sample with about 98,000 clones, roughly 70% of them seen once. Input material: PBMCs. The origin of the receptors is a male donor in good health and CMV-seronegative.

The chain employs TRBV19 and TRBJ2-7, with D perhaps TRBD2 (5 bases). The V and J ends lost 6 bases and 2 bases respectively, with 8 bases between them. Germline loops: CDR1 LNHDA, CDR2 SQIVND (reference sequence). CDR3 length: 12 residues. CDR3 bases: TGTGCCAGTAGATCGGGAACCTACGAGCAGTACTTC. Translating it yields CASRSGTYEQYF.

The sample holds one count of this clone. This chain links TRBV29-1 with TRBJ1-2; D may be TRBD1 (6 bases). Germline V gene lookup returns CDR1 SQVTM and CDR2 ANQGSEA. Trimming left V 0 bases short and J 8 bases short, with 10 bases between. The length of the CDR3 is 12 residues. The CDR3 sequence is CSVEDLDRGYTF. CDR3 nucleotide sequence: TGCAGCGTTGAAGATCTGGACAGAGGCTACACCTTC.

The rearrangement links TRBV4-2 to TRBJ2-7; 11 positions match TRBD1. This CDR3 spans 16 amino acids. Germline V gene sequence: CDR1 LGHNA, CDR2 YNFKEQ. Trimming cost V 0 bases and J 1 base; bases outside gene matches: 2. The CDR3 region is CASSQDGTGGSYEQYF. The CDR3 nucleotides read TGTGCCAGCAGCCAAGATGGGACAGGGGGTTCCTACGAGCAGTACTTC.

This chain links TRBV6-6 with TRBJ2-1, with a weak D call TRBD1 (6 bases). The length of the CDR3 is 14 residues. V was clipped by 6 bases and J by 4 bases, with 13 bases between them. CDR1 MNHNY and CDR2 SVGAGI come from the germline V gene (reference sequence). The CDR3 DNA sequence: TGTGCCAGCAGAGGGGGTTTTGGTTACAATGAGCAGTTCTTC. It specifies CASRGGFGYNEQFF.

The chain is built from TRBV29-1 and TRBJ2-3; D is possibly TRBD2 (6 bases). This CDR3 region has 14 residues. CDR1 and CDR2 from the germline V gene are SQVTM and ANQGSEA. The V and J ends lost 4 bases and 0 bases respectively, with 11 bases between them. The CDR3 region is CSVAGTVSTDTQYF. The CDR3 DNA reads TGCAGCGTTGCCGGGACTGTAAGCACAGATACGCAGTATTTT.

This chain links TRBV11-3 with TRBJ2-7; maybe TRBD2 (5 bases). CDR3 length: 12 residues. CDR1 is SGHNT, CDR2 YENEEA, per germline. V lost 0 bases, J lost 6 bases, and 6 bases lay in between. In nucleotides, the CDR3 is TGTGCCAGCAGCTTAGACGGGATCGAGCAGTACTTC. Its protein is CASSLDGIEQYF.

The J gene is TRBJ2-7, the V gene TRBV25-1; perhaps TRBD1 as D (5 bases). This CDR3 has 13 residues. From germline, CDR1 is MGHDK and CDR2 SYGVNS. Trimming removed 3 bases from V and 4 bases from J, with 10 bases in between. Here the CDR3 reads CASSEAGSYEQYF. CDR3 coding DNA: TGTGCCAGCAGTGAGGCAGGGTCGTACGAGCAGTACTTC.

This clone was detected only once. For the CDR3, the DNA is TGTGCCAGCAGCACAGATAGCGGGACACCCTACAATGAGCAGTTCTTC. It encodes CASSTDSGTPYNEQFF. The J gene is TRBJ2-1, the V gene TRBV7-3; 8 positions match TRBD2. Trimming removed 5 bases from V and 2 bases from J; junction bases left unmatched: 8. This CDR3 contains 16 residues. Germline-derived CDR1 and CDR2 are SGHTA and FQGTGA.

Here the CDR3 DNA reads TGTGCCAGCAGCTTAGCCACAGGGTATGGAGAGACCCAGTACTTC. Translated: CASSLATGYGETQYF. The genes are TRBV7-2 and TRBJ2-5, with D possibly TRBD1 on 6 matching bases. Germline V gives CDR1 SGHTA, CDR2 FQGNSA. CDR3 length equals 15 residues. Trimming pared 0 bases from V and 4 bases from J, leaving 12 bases between. The whole variable domain, remainder taken from reference TRBV7-2 and TRBJ2-5, is GAGVSQSPSNKVTEKGKDVELRCDPISGHTALYWYRQSLGQGLEFLIYFQGNSAPDKSGLPSDRFSAERTGGSVSTLTIQRTQQEDSAVYLCASSLATGYGETQYFGPGTRLLVL.

This rearrangement joins TRBV6-1 to TRBJ2-7, with a tentative D call TRBD2 (5 bases). Germline CDR1 reads MNHNS; CDR2 reads SASEGT. V was shortened by 4 bases and J by 6 bases, with 10 bases between the two germline ends. The CDR3 spans 12 residues. The CDR3 reads CASSGTPAEQYF. The CDR3 DNA reads TGTGCCAGCAGTGGGACTCCCGCCGAGCAGTACTTC.

The chain couples TRBV28 to TRBJ1-5; tentative D call: TRBD1 (6 bases). CDR3 length: 19 residues. Germline V gene sequence: CDR1 MDHEN, CDR2 SYDVKM. V was trimmed by 3 bases and J by 0 bases, leaving 21 bases between them. DNA of the CDR3: TGTGCCAGCAGTTTTCCCGGACAGACCCATGCAAATAGCAATCAGCCCCAGCATTTT. Its protein is CASSFPGQTHANSNQPQHF.

The CDR3 loop is CASSISGGQGFEKLFF. As DNA, the CDR3 is TGTGCCAGTAGTATTTCTGGAGGACAGGGTTTTGAAAAACTGTTTTTT. V usage is TRBV19 and J usage is TRBJ1-4; TRBD1 aligns across 8 bases. The CDR3 loop spans 16 amino acids. Per germline, CDR1 LNHDA and CDR2 SQIVND (reference sequence). With V trimmed by 3 bases and J by 7 bases, 10 bases remained unmatched.

The chain uses TRBV9 and TRBJ1-5, with D unresolved. CDR1 and CDR2 from the germline V gene are SGDLS and YYNGEE. This CDR3 contains 14 residues. Between the trimmed V and J ends, which lost 0 bases and 4 bases, there was a span of 8 bases. CDR3 sequence (DNA): TGTGCCAGCAGCGTAGGGTCGAGGAATCAGCCCCAGCATTTT. It yields the protein CASSVGSRNQPQHF.

The genes are TRBV2 and TRBJ2-3, with a weak D call TRBD2 (5 bases). The CDR3 sequence is 11 residues long. The germline V gene has CDR1 SNHLY and CDR2 FYNNEI. Trimming took off 6 bases at V and 6 bases at J, with 7 bases between the two ends. CDR3 residues: CASSGMDTQYF. The CDR3, as DNA: TGTGCCAGCAGCGGGATGGATACGCAGTATTTT.

A few counts support this clone. This sequence joins TRBV6-5 and TRBJ2-7; no clear D gene. This CDR3 has 12 residues. In germline, CDR1 is MNHEY, CDR2 SVGAGI. The V and J ends lost 0 bases and 4 bases respectively, with 4 bases between them. The DNA for the CDR3 is TGTGCCAGCAGTTACTCCCGGTACGAGCAGTACTTC. This gives the protein CASSYSRYEQYF.

This clone was counted only a few times. The rearrangement links TRBV4-2 to TRBJ1-3, with D perhaps matching TRBD1 (5 bases). In germline, CDR1 is LGHNA, CDR2 YNFKEQ. Between the trimmed V and J ends, which lost 0 bases and 4 bases, there was a span of 10 bases. This CDR3 has 15 amino acids. The CDR3 region has the DNA TGTGCCAGCAGCCAAGAGTCAGGGAGGGGAAACACCATATATTTT. It specifies CASSQESGRGNTIYF.

The chain joins TRBV29-1 to TRBJ2-5; TRBD1 aligns across 8 bases. Trimming cost V 5 bases and J 1 base; bases outside gene matches: 6. The CDR3 is made up of 14 amino acids. Germline V lookup: CDR1 SQVTM, CDR2 ANQGSEA. In nucleotides, the CDR3 is TGCAGCGTTTCTGAGACAGGGGCCCAAGAGACCCAGTACTTC. The encoded protein is CSVSETGAQETQYF.

The rearrangement joins TRBV29-1 to TRBJ1-2; D may be TRBD1 (5 bases). V dropped 5 bases and J dropped 0 bases, with 13 bases sitting between them. CDR3 length: 14 residues. The germline V gene encodes CDR1 SQVTM and CDR2 ANQGSEA. DNA for the CDR3: TGCAGCGTTAGGAAGACAGATACTAACTATGGCTACACCTTC. Amino acids: CSVRKTDTNYGYTF.

This clone was seen a few times. The CDR3 DNA sequence: TGTGCCAGTAGTACCCCGGGACTAGCGGCAACAAACAATGAGCAGTTCTTC. It specifies CASSTPGLAATNNEQFF. The chain links TRBV19 to TRBJ2-1, with 11 positions matching TRBD2. Losses at the gene ends were 4 bases for V and 5 bases for J; bases not matched to a gene: 10. Germline V gene lookup returns CDR1 LNHDA and CDR2 SQIVND (reference sequence). This CDR3 is 17 amino acids long.

The chain employs TRBV7-9 and TRBJ2-7, with D possibly matching TRBD2 (6 bases). From germline, CDR1 is SEHNR and CDR2 FQNEAQ (reference sequence). The CDR3 spans 13 residues. V dropped 5 bases and J dropped 6 bases, with 14 bases sitting between them. This chain's CDR3 is CASSPLTGGEQYF. Here the CDR3 DNA reads TGTGCCAGCAGCCCCCTGACCGGGGGCGAGCAGTACTTC.

This clone has just one count. The CDR3 loop is CASSPQRVSYNEQFF. DNA of the CDR3: TGTGCCAGCAGCCCCCAGCGGGTAAGCTACAATGAGCAGTTCTTC. The chain is built from TRBV7-3 and TRBJ2-1; possible D gene TRBD2, 6 bases. The V and J ends lost 5 bases and 3 bases respectively, with 14 bases between them. The CDR3 has 15 amino acids. The germline CDR1 and CDR2 sequences are SGHTA and FQGTGA.

The sample holds a few counts of this clone. The rearrangement joins TRBV30 to TRBJ1-1; D is perhaps TRBD1 (5 bases). The CDR3 has 12 residues. The ends were cut back, 5 bases at V and 6 bases at J, with 13 bases in the middle. CDR1 is GTSNPN, CDR2 SVGIG, per germline (reference sequence). The CDR3 here is CAWGWGESEAFF. CDR3 nucleotides: TGTGCCTGGGGCTGGGGCGAGTCTGAAGCTTTCTTT.

The V and J genes are TRBV30 and TRBJ2-7; 9 bases are a match to TRBD1. The CDR3 totals 14 residues. CDR1 and CDR2 from the germline V gene are GTSNPN and SVGIG (reference sequence). V lost 5 bases, J lost 3 bases, and 8 bases stayed unmatched. CDR3 sequence reads: CAWAGTGTFYEQYF. For the CDR3, the DNA is TGTGCCTGGGCCGGGACAGGGACTTTCTACGAGCAGTACTTC.

CDR3 amino acids: CSAKTSGSGNRPYEQYF. The CDR3 nucleotides are TGCAGCGCGAAGACTAGCGGGAGTGGGAATAGGCCCTACGAGCAGTACTTC. The V call is TRBV29-1, the J call TRBJ2-7; TRBD2 matches 12 bases. The junction had 15 bases not matched to a gene; V was cut back by 7 bases and J by 2 bases. CDR1 and CDR2 from the germline V gene are SQVTM and ANQGSEA. This CDR3 is 17 amino acids long.

This chain joins TRBV30 and TRBJ1-1; D unresolved. This CDR3 comprises 18 residues. In germline, CDR1 is GTSNPN, CDR2 SVGIG (reference sequence). Trimming took 4 bases from V and 0 from J, leaving 24 bases between them. CDR3 in DNA: TGTGCCTGGACAGGATACTCGGGGAGGAGGCCCATGAACACTGAAGCTTTCTTT. Translation: CAWTGYSGRRPMNTEAFF.

The chain combines TRBV21-1 with TRBJ2-7; the table assigns TRBD2, which was not confirmed against the DNA. TRBV21-1 represents a pseudogene. CDR3 length: 18 residues. CDR3: CASSKARRRPPGSYEQYF. CDR3 sequence (DNA): TGTGCCAGCAGCAAAGCCAGGAGAAGACCGCCGGGATCCTACGAGCAGTACTTC.

The rearrangement links TRBV6-1 to TRBJ2-7; 15 positions agree with TRBD2. The CDR3 is 16 amino acids. V lost 3 bases, J lost 4 bases, and 4 bases stayed unmatched. Germline-derived CDR1 and CDR2 are MNHNS and SASEGT. CDR3 region: CASSEGLAGGGYEQYF. CDR3 nucleotide sequence: TGTGCCAGCAGTGAGGGACTAGCGGGAGGTGGATACGAGCAGTACTTC.

CDR3 DNA sequence: TGTGCCAGCAGCTTCCGGGGCGCAGGGGGCTTCTACGAGCAGTACTTC. Its protein product is CASSFRGAGGFYEQYF. The chain uses TRBV5-6 and TRBJ2-7; 8 bases map to TRBD1. There are 16 residues in the CDR3. Germline V gene data show CDR1 as SGHDT and CDR2 as YYEEEE. J was trimmed by 3 bases and V by 2 bases; bases with no gene match: 10.

This chain links TRBV7-6 with TRBJ2-7; D not certain. V dropped 0 bases and J dropped 4 bases, with 16 bases sitting between them. This CDR3 contains 16 residues. The germline V gene has CDR1 SGHVS and CDR2 FNYEAQ. The CDR3 DNA reads as TGTGCCAGCAGCTTAGCGCAAGTGACACACGATTACGAGCAGTACTTC. As protein: CASSLAQVTHDYEQYF. The complete variable domain, with remaining parts taken from reference TRBV7-6 and TRBJ2-7, reads GAGVSQSPRYKVTKRGQDVALRCDPISGHVSLYWYRQALGQGPEFLTYFNYEAQQDKSGLPNDRFSAERPEGSISTLTIQRTEQRDSAMYRCASSLAQVTHDYEQYFGPGTRLTVT.

The chain carries TRBV10-1 and TRBJ2-7; no clear D gene. The CDR3 length is 13 residues. The V and J ends lost 7 bases and 3 bases respectively, with 13 bases between them. Germline CDR1 and CDR2: WNHNN and SYGVQD (reference sequence). This CDR3 is CASNRSRSYEQYF. The CDR3 region has the DNA TGCGCCAGCAACCGGAGTAGGAGCTACGAGCAGTACTTC.